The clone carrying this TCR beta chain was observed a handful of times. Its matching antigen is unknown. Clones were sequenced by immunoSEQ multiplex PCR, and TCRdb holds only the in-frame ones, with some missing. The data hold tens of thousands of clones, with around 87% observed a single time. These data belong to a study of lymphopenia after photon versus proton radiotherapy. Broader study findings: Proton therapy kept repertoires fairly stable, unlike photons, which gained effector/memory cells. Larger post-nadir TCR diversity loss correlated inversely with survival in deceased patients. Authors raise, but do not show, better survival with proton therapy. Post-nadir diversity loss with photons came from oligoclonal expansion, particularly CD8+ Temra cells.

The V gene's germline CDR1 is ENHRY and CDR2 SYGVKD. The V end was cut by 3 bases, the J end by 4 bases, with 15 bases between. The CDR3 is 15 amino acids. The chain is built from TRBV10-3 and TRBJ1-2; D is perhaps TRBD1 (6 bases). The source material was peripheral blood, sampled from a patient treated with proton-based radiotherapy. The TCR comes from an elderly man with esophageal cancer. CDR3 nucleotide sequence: TGTGCCATCAGTGACTTTACAAAAGGGGGCTATGGCTACACCTTC. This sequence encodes CAISDFTKGGYGYTF.